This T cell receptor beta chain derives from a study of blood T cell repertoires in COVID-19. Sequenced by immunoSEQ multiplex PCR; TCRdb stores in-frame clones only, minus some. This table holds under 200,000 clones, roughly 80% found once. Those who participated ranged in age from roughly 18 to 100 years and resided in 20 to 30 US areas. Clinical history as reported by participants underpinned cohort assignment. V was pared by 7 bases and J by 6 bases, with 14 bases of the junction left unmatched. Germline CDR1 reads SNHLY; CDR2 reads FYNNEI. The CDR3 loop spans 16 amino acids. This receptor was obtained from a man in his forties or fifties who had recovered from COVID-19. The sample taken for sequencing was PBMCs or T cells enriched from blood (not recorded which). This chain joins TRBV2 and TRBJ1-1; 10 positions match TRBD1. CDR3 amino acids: CASTSPMTGGKAEAFF. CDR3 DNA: TGTGCCAGCACATCCCCCATGACAGGGGGCAAGGCTGAAGCTTTCTTT. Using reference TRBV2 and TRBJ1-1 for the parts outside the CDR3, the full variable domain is EPEVTQTPSHQVTQMGQEVILRCVPISNHLYFYWYRQILGQKVEFLVSFYNNEISEKSEIFDDQFSVERPDGSNFTLKIRSTKLEDSAMYFCASTSPMTGGKAEAFFGQGTRLTVV.